The next 18 T cell receptor beta chains were all read from a single sample in a study of OX40 agonist ivuxolimab in advanced cancers. The table came from immunoSEQ multiplex PCR; TCRdb's copy has only in-frame clones and leaves some out. Of 80,000 to 95,000 clones listed, approximately 88% were seen once; the top ten hold roughly 1.4%. Sequenced here: CD4+ or CD8+ T cells sorted from blood, sampled in a trial of the OX40 agonist ivuxolimab. All receptors derive from an adult with an advanced solid tumor such as melanoma, head and neck, liver or kidney cancer.

This chain connects TRBV6-6 to TRBJ1-5, with no clear D. The V and J ends lost 0 bases and 6 bases respectively, with 9 bases between them. Germline CDR1 reads MNHNY; CDR2 reads SVGAGI (reference sequence). This CDR3 is built from 14 residues. DNA of the CDR3: TGTGCCAGCAGTTACTCGGGAGTGGGTCAGCCCCAGCATTTT. The encoded protein is CASSYSGVGQPQHF.

This rearrangement joins TRBV7-9 to TRBJ2-3; 11 nucleotides line up with TRBD1. This CDR3 has 17 residues. V was pared by 5 bases and J by 4 bases, with 11 bases of the junction left unmatched. Germline CDR1 and CDR2: SEHNR and FQNEAQ (reference sequence). The CDR3 reads CASSPTRTGGLSDTQYF. CDR3 in DNA: TGTGCCAGCAGCCCCACTCGGACAGGGGGCCTCTCAGATACGCAGTATTTT.

The J gene is TRBJ1-4, the V gene TRBV7-8, with D maybe TRBD1 (5 bases). CDR1 is SGHVS, CDR2 FQNEAQ, per germline. The V end lost 5 bases, the J end lost 4 bases, and 11 bases lay between the germline ends. The length of the CDR3 is 14 residues. CDR3 bases: TGTGCCAGCAGCCCGGGACGGAATAATGAAAAACTGTTTTTT. It is translated as CASSPGRNNEKLFF.

CDR3 in DNA: TGTGCCAGCAGCTTGGGTGGGAGATACCTAGGAGATACGCAGTATTTT. Amino acids: CASSLGGRYLGDTQYF. The chain joins TRBV5-6 to TRBJ2-3, with TRBD2 as a possible D gene (5 bases). Trimming cost V 0 bases and J 5 bases, with 16 bases left between them. The CDR3 contains 16 residues. Germline loops: CDR1 SGHDT, CDR2 YYEEEE. The full variable domain, its missing parts supplied by reference TRBV5-6 and TRBJ2-3, is DAGVTQSPTHLIKTRGQQVTLRCSPKSGHDTVSWYQQALGQGPQFIFQYYEEEERQRGNFPDRFSGHQFPNYSSELNVNALLLGDSALYLCASSLGGRYLGDTQYFGPGTRLTVL.

V usage is TRBV10-3 and J usage is TRBJ2-1; D not certain. Germline CDR1 is ENHRY and CDR2 is SYGVKD. The length of the CDR3 is 12 residues. The V gene lost 5 bases and the J gene lost 10 bases, with 12 bases spanning the gap. This chain's CDR3 is CAISPLGDEQFF. The CDR3 DNA reads as TGTGCCATCAGTCCTCTAGGAGACGAGCAGTTCTTC.

The J gene is TRBJ1-3, the V gene TRBV7-2; D remains ambiguous. Germline assignment: CDR1 SGHTA and CDR2 FQGNSA. Trimming took off 2 bases at V and 4 bases at J, with 15 bases between the two ends. The CDR3 covers 16 residues. CDR3 amino acids: CASSLSPPTTGNTIYF. As DNA, the CDR3 is TGTGCCAGCAGCTTATCCCCACCGACGACGGGAAACACCATATATTTT.

This clone was found once. The rearrangement joins TRBV28 to TRBJ1-2, with D possibly matching TRBD1 (6 bases). The germline V gene has CDR1 MDHEN and CDR2 SYDVKM. The CDR3 extends over 15 amino acids. Between the trimmed V and J ends, which lost 7 bases and 5 bases, there was a span of 20 bases. As DNA, the CDR3 is TGTGCCAGCATCGCCCGCCCCGGACAGCTTTATGGCTACACCTTC. This gives the protein CASIARPGQLYGYTF.

The CDR3 region is CASSMRIGDRAYEQYF. The CDR3 bases are TGTGCCAGTAGTATGCGCATAGGGGACAGGGCCTACGAGCAGTACTTC. The V call is TRBV19, the J call TRBJ2-7, with 9 bases fitting TRBD1. The germline V gene has CDR1 LNHDA and CDR2 SQIVND (reference sequence). This CDR3 spans 16 amino acids. V was pared by 3 bases and J by 2 bases, with 8 bases of the junction left unmatched.

The chain recombines TRBV19 with TRBJ2-7; the match to TRBD2 covers 8 bases. This CDR3 spans 15 amino acids. The V and J ends lost 4 bases and 4 bases, in that order; junction bases with no gene match: 9. Germline V CDR1 and CDR2: LNHDA, SQIVND (reference sequence). The CDR3: CASSTAGVVGYEQYF. The DNA of the CDR3 is TGTGCCAGTAGTACAGCGGGAGTAGTTGGATACGAGCAGTACTTC.

V and J are TRBV28 and TRBJ2-6; 10 positions agree with TRBD1. The CDR3 sequence is 20 residues long. Germline V CDR1 and CDR2: MDHEN, SYDVKM. The trim removed 3 bases at V and 1 base at J, leaving 12 bases unmatched. CDR3 bases: TGTGCCAGCAGTTTGTCAGGATGGGACAGGGGCCTTTCTGGGGCCAACGTCCTGACTTTC. Protein: CASSLSGWDRGLSGANVLTF. Full variable domain (remainder filled in from reference TRBV28 and TRBJ2-6): DVKVTQSSRYLVKRTGEKVFLECVQDMDHENMFWYRQDPGLGLRLIYFSYDVKMKEKGDIPEGYSVSREKKERFSLILESASTNQTSMYLCASSLSGWDRGLSGANVLTFGAGSRLTVL.

V gene TRBV7-2 combines with J gene TRBJ2-3; the match to TRBD2 covers 11 bases. CDR3 length: 16 amino acids. Germline V gene data show CDR1 as SGHTA and CDR2 as FQGNSA. Trimming took 5 bases from V and 2 from J; bases not matched to a gene: 6. The CDR3: CASSLLGLAVTDTQYF. The CDR3 nucleotides are TGTGCCAGCAGCCTACTGGGACTAGCGGTCACAGATACGCAGTATTTT. The whole variable domain, filled in from reference TRBV7-2 and TRBJ2-3, reads GAGVSQSPSNKVTEKGKDVELRCDPISGHTALYWYRQSLGQGLEFLIYFQGNSAPDKSGLPSDRFSAERTGGSVSTLTIQRTQQEDSAVYLCASSLLGLAVTDTQYFGPGTRLTVL.

V gene TRBV19 combines with J gene TRBJ1-1; D possibly corresponds to TRBD1 (5 bases). The CDR3 loop spans 15 amino acids. The germline CDR1 and CDR2 sequences are LNHDA and SQIVND (reference sequence). Trimming removed 3 bases at V and 3 bases at J, with 14 bases between. The CDR3 DNA follows: TGTGCCAGTAGTATGGAGGGGCAGGAGCACACTGAAGCTTTCTTT. Amino acids: CASSMEGQEHTEAFF.

The chain recombines TRBV5-1 with TRBJ2-2; 14 bases agree with TRBD2. Losses at the gene ends were 4 bases for V and 10 bases for J; bases not matched to a gene: 6. Germline V CDR1 and CDR2: SGHRS, YFSETQ. This CDR3 has 15 amino acids. The CDR3 coding sequence is TGCGCCAGCAGCGCGGGACTAGCGGGAGTCGAGGAGCTGTTTTTT. It codes for CASSAGLAGVEELFF.

The chain employs TRBV5-1 and TRBJ2-7; 10 positions agree with TRBD2. J was trimmed by 1 base and V by 4 bases; bases with no gene match: 8. The germline V gene has CDR1 SGHRS and CDR2 YFSETQ. This CDR3 contains 16 residues. CDR3 residues: CASSGRTSGYSYEQYF. The CDR3 DNA sequence: TGCGCCAGCAGCGGAAGGACTAGCGGTTATTCCTACGAGCAGTACTTC.

The chain couples TRBV27 to TRBJ1-5; perhaps TRBD1 as D (6 bases). Trimming took 2 bases from V and 4 from J, leaving 12 bases between them. Germline CDR1 reads MNHEY; CDR2 reads SMNVEV (reference sequence). The CDR3 spans 15 residues. Here the CDR3 DNA reads TGTGCCAGCAGTTTAGCGGTAGGGGGGAATCAGCCCCAGCATTTT. Translation: CASSLAVGGNQPQHF.

As concerns this clone: Other nucleotide sequences from this sample produce the same CDR3. The chain carries TRBV7-9 and TRBJ2-7; no clear D gene. The CDR3 spans 12 residues. The germline V and J ends were trimmed by 2 bases and 0 bases, with 2 bases remaining between them. CDR1 and CDR2 (germline): SEHNR, FQNEAQ (reference sequence). CDR3 nucleotide sequence: TGTGCCAGCAGCTTATCCTCCTACGAGCAGTACTTC. Protein product: CASSLSSYEQYF.

The chain couples TRBV28 to TRBJ1-5; D is ambiguous. V gave up 8 bases and J gave up 6 bases, with 17 bases separating them. The germline V gene has CDR1 MDHEN and CDR2 SYDVKM. This CDR3 comprises 14 residues. The CDR3 loop reads CASGPSHGGQPQHF. The CDR3 DNA follows: TGTGCCAGCGGGCCGTCTCATGGAGGTCAGCCCCAGCATTTT.

The CDR3 here is CASVGLATNEQFF. The CDR3 coding sequence is TGTGCCAGCGTAGGACTAGCGACCAATGAGCAGTTCTTC. The chain couples TRBV28 to TRBJ2-1; 9 bases are a match to TRBD2. Trimming removed 8 bases from V and 6 bases from J; junction bases left unmatched: 5. CDR1 is MDHEN and CDR2 is SYDVKM in the germline V gene. The length of the CDR3 is 13 residues.